This T cell receptor beta chain was documented in a study of blood T cell repertoires in COVID-19 (TCRdb year 2020). With regard to the full study: Collaborator samples came from the United States, Italy and Spain and covered acute and convalescent phases of COVID-19. The repertoires were released in a freely available public database meant as a resource for research on the immune response to SARS-CoV-2. A de-identified subject ID, COVID-19 status, age in years and sex were almost always included in the sample metadata. Where available, HLA class I and class II types were obtained from metadata supplied by the sample provider rather than from assay-based typing. The samples were drawn from the first 160 participants of the ongoing ImmuneRACE study and from 1,254 subjects provided by 6 global collaborators. The prospective study material was composed of cDNA or gDNA derived from T cells, B-cell-depleted T cells, or PBMCs. Deeply sampled blood TCRbeta repertoires from subjects exposed to, actively infected with, or recovered from COVID-19 were included in the dataset.

Overall results and qualifications from the work: How much clinical and demographic metadata was included differed by source and by participant, and the metadata was provided uncurated.

This clone was observed a handful of times. There is no known antigen for this receptor. Base qualities are not at hand, and no much larger clone is one base apart. TCRbeta CDR3 regions were amplified from genomic DNA by means of the immunoSEQ Assay, a bias-controlled multiplex PCR. As for the original processing: The number of nucleated cells in each sample was estimated by amplification of reference gene primers within the assay. Sequence reads were collapsed and filtered to measure the absolute abundance of every unique TCRbeta CDR3 rearrangement. For each sample, productive Simpson clonality was calculated as the square root of Simpson's diversity index over productive rearrangements. The source is immuneACCESS, and TCRdb retained only in-frame sequences with V and J called. Part of the clones is not carried over; for the studies checked, unresolved V genes explain less than half of this, and the remainder is unexplained. That table is the source of V, J and clone size, and D and trimming were worked out from the DNA. Across this sample there are tens of thousands of clones, with more than 80% seen only once. 12% of the sample is taken by the ten largest.

Whole blood was collected in K2EDTA tubes by collaborating institutions according to the institutions' own protocols. For TCRbeta analysis, collaborators shipped samples in one of three forms: frozen whole blood, isolated PBMCs, or DNA extracted from either of those sample types. Sequencing was carried out using peripheral blood. The clonotype originates from a human donor in a cohort sampled during active COVID-19.

The DNA is as follows: TGTGCCAGTAGTGCCCCAGGGGTCCGTGGCGAGCAGTACTTC. This gives the protein CASSAPGVRGEQYF. The sequence links TRBV19 to TRBJ2-7; TRBD1 is a weak D gene call, 6 bases matching. The CDR3, from cysteine to phenylalanine, totals 14 residues. CDR3 DNA is the only sequence kept; it has 42 bases, read in frame from the first base. Trimming removed 5 bases from V and 6 bases from J, leaving 17 bases between the germline ends. Per the germline V gene (reference sequence), LNHDA is the CDR1 and SQIVND is the CDR2.